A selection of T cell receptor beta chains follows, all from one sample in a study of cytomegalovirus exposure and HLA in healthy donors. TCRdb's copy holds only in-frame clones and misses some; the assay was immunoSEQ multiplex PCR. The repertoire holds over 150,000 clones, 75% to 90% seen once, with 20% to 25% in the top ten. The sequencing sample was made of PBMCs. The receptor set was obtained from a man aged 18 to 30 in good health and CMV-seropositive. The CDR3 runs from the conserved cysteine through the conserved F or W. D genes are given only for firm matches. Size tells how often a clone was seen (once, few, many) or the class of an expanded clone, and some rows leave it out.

CDR3 protein: CASSWGRLNTEAFF; CDR3 DNA: TGTGCCAGCAGTTGGGGCAGGCTGAACACTGAAGCTTTCTTT; D gene: NA; clone size: NA; V gene: TRBV6-5; J gene: TRBJ1-1
CDR3 protein: CSVEVWAGESYGYTF; CDR3 DNA: TGCAGCGTTGAGGTATGGGCAGGGGAATCGTATGGCTACACCTTC; D gene: NA; clone size: NA; V gene: TRBV29-1; J gene: TRBJ1-2
CDR3 protein: CASSMVAGKSTNEKLFF; CDR3 DNA: TGTGCCAGTAGTATGGTGGCAGGGAAGTCGACTAATGAAAAACTGTTTTTT; D gene: NA; clone size: NA; V gene: TRBV19; J gene: TRBJ1-4
CDR3 protein: CASSLGRTKNIQYF; CDR3 DNA: TGTGCCAGTTCCTTGGGGAGAACCAAAAACATTCAGTACTTC; D gene: NA; clone size: few; V gene: TRBV19; J gene: TRBJ2-4
CDR3 protein: CASSHRFSNYGYTF; CDR3 DNA: TGCGCCAGCAGCCACCGGTTTTCTAACTATGGCTACACCTTC; D gene: NA; clone size: NA; V gene: TRBV4-3; J gene: TRBJ1-2
CDR3 protein: CASSPGGVTGELFF; CDR3 DNA: TGTGCCAGCAGCCCGGGAGGGGTCACCGGGGAGCTGTTTTTT; D gene: TRBD2; clone size: NA; V gene: TRBV7-3; J gene: TRBJ2-2
CDR3 protein: CASSVRMNTEAFF; CDR3 DNA: TGTGCCAGCAGCGTGAGGATGAACACTGAAGCTTTCTTT; D gene: NA; clone size: NA; V gene: TRBV9; J gene: TRBJ1-1
CDR3 protein: CASRRTGGADQPQHF; CDR3 DNA: TGTGCCAGTAGAAGGACAGGGGGCGCCGATCAGCCCCAGCATTTT; D gene: TRBD1; clone size: once; V gene: TRBV19; J gene: TRBJ1-5
CDR3 protein: CASSQQGRGYGYTF; CDR3 DNA: TGTGCCAGCAGCCAACAGGGTCGGGGCTATGGCTACACCTTC; D gene: NA; clone size: NA; V gene: TRBV7-2; J gene: TRBJ1-2
CDR3 protein: CASSFSGTGGYNEQFF; CDR3 DNA: TGTGCCAGCAGTTTTTCAGGGACAGGGGGTTACAATGAGCAGTTCTTC; D gene: TRBD1; clone size: NA; V gene: TRBV6-7; J gene: TRBJ2-1
CDR3 protein: CATSRDRGLENTIYF; CDR3 DNA: TGTGCCACCAGCAGAGACAGGGGGCTGGAAAACACCATATATTTT; D gene: TRBD1; clone size: NA; V gene: TRBV15; J gene: TRBJ1-3
CDR3 protein: CASSLARVPGTVDTQYF; CDR3 DNA: TGCGCCAGCAGCTTGGCCAGGGTGCCAGGTACAGTGGATACGCAGTATTTT; D gene: NA; clone size: once; V gene: TRBV5-1; J gene: TRBJ2-3
CDR3 protein: CASSQRQGLNTEAFF; CDR3 DNA: TGCGCCAGCAGCCAGCGACAGGGGTTGAACACTGAAGCTTTCTTT; D gene: TRBD1; clone size: NA; V gene: TRBV4-1; J gene: TRBJ1-1
CDR3 protein: CASSVGGATEAFF; CDR3 DNA: TGTGCCAGCAGCGTAGGGGGAGCCACTGAAGCTTTCTTT; D gene: NA; clone size: NA; V gene: TRBV9; J gene: TRBJ1-1
CDR3 protein: CASTRASNTEAFF; CDR3 DNA: TGTGCCAGCACCAGGGCCTCGAACACTGAAGCTTTCTTT; D gene: NA; clone size: few; V gene: TRBV7-2; J gene: TRBJ1-1
CDR3 protein: CAWSLGSGSDNEQFF; CDR3 DNA: TGTGCCTGGAGTCTAGGAAGCGGGAGCGACAATGAGCAGTTCTTC; D gene: TRBD2; clone size: NA; V gene: TRBV30; J gene: TRBJ2-1
CDR3 protein: CASSQGTSGRGEQYF; CDR3 DNA: TGTGCCAGCAGTCAGGGGACTAGCGGGAGAGGCGAGCAGTACTTC; D gene: TRBD2; clone size: NA; V gene: TRBV6-5; J gene: TRBJ2-7